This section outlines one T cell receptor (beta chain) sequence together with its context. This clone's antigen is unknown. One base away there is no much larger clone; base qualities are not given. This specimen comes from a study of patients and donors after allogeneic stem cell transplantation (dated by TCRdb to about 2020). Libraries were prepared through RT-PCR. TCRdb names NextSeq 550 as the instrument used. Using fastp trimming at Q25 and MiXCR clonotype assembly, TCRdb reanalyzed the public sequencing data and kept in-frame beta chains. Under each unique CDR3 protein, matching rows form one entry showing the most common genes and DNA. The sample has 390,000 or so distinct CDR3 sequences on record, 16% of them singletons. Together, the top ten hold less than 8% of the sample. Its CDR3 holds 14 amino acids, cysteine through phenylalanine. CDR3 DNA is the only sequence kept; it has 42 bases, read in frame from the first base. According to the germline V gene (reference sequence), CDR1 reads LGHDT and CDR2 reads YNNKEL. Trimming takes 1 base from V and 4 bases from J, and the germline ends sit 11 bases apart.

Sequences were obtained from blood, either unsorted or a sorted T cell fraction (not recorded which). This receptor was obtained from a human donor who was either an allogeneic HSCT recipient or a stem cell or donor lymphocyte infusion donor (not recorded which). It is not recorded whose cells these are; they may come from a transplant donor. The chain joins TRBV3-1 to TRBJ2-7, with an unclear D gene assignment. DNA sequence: TGTGCCAGCAGCCAAGTAGGCGCGGAATACGAGCAGTACTTC. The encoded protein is CASSQVGAEYEQYF.